This T cell receptor beta chain was found in a study of T cell responses to AZD1222 COVID-19 vaccine. Turning to the study itself: Whether given at about 4 or about 12 weeks, second doses were pooled.

Libraries were prepared by immunoSEQ multiplex PCR; TCRdb keeps only in-frame clonotypes and omits some of them. Seen here are 44,000 or so clones, under 85% observed once, and the top ten hold around 50%. As to this clone: Its target is not known.

Overall study findings and caveats: The study sampled repertoires only after the peak T cell response. Recipients of AZD1222 seropositive at baseline numbered only 5 or 6.

Per the germline V gene, CDR1 is MGHDK and CDR2 is SYGVNS. V was clipped by 4 bases and J by 4 bases; unmatched bases: 3. The CDR3 extends over 14 amino acids. The sequencing used peripheral blood, collected on day 0 of AZD1222 vaccination. This clonotype was obtained from an adult in good health. The V call is TRBV25-1, the J call TRBJ1-4, with 7 bases aligning to TRBD1. In DNA form, the CDR3 reads TGTGCCAGCAGTGGGGGACAGCGTAATGAAAAACTGTTTTTT. Translating gives CASSGGQRNEKLFF.